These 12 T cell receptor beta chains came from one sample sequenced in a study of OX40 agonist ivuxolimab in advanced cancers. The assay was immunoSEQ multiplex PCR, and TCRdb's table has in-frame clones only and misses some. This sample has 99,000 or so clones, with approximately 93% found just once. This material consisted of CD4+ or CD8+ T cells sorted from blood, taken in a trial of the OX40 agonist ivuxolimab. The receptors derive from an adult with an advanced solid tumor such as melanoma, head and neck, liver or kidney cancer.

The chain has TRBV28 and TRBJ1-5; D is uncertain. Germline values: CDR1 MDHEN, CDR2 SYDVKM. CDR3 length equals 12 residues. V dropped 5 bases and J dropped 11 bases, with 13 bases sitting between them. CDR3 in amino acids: CASSLSGESQHF. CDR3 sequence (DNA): TGTGCCAGCAGTCTTTCCGGAGAGTCCCAGCATTTT. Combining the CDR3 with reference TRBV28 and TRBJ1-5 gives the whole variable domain DVKVTQSSRYLVKRTGEKVFLECVQDMDHENMFWYRQDPGLGLRLIYFSYDVKMKEKGDIPEGYSVSREKKERFSLILESASTNQTSMYLCASSLSGESQHFGDGTRLSIL.

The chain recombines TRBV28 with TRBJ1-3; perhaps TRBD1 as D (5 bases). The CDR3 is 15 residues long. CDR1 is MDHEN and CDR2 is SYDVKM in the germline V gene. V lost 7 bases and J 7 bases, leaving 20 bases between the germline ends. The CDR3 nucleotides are TGTGCCAGCATCCCCGCCCAGAGGGGAGTGAACACCATATATTTT. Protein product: CASIPAQRGVNTIYF. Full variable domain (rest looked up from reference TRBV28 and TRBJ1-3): DVKVTQSSRYLVKRTGEKVFLECVQDMDHENMFWYRQDPGLGLRLIYFSYDVKMKEKGDIPEGYSVSREKKERFSLILESASTNQTSMYLCASIPAQRGVNTIYFGEGSWLTVV.

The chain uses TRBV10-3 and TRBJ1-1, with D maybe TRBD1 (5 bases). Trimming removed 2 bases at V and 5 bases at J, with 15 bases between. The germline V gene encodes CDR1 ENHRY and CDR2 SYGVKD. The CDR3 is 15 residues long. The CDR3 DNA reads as TGTGCCATCAGTGAGCCTGTATCTACAGGAACTGAAGCTTTCTTT. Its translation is CAISEPVSTGTEAFF.

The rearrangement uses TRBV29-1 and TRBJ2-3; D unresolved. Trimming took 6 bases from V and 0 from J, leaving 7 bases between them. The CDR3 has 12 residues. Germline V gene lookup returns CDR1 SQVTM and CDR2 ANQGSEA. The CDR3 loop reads CSVQGSTDTQYF. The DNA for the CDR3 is TGCAGCGTACAAGGGAGCACAGATACGCAGTATTTT.

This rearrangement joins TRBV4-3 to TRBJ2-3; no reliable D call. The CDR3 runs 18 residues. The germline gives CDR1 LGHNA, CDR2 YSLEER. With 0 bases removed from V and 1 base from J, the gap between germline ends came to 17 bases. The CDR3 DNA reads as TGCGCCAGCAGCCAAGATCTAAGGCGAGGTACCCGCACAGATACGCAGTATTTT. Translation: CASSQDLRRGTRTDTQYF.

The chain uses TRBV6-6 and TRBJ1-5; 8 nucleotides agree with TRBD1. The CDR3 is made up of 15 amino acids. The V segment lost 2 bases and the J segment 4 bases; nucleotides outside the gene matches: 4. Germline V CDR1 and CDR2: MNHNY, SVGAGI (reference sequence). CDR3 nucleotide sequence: TGTGCCAGCAGTTACCCTTGGACAGGGAATCAGCCCCAGCATTTT. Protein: CASSYPWTGNQPQHF.

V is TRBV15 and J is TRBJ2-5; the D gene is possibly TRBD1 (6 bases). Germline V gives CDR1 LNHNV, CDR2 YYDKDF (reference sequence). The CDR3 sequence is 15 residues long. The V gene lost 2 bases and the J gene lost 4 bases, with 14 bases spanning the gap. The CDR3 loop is CATSRLWGRRETQYF. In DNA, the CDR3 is TGTGCCACCAGCAGACTGTGGGGGCGCAGAGAGACCCAGTACTTC. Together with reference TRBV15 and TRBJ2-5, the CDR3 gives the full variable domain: DAMVIQNPRYQVTQFGKPVTLSCSQTLNHNVMYWYQQKSSQAPKLLFHYYDKDFNNEADTPDNFQSRRPNTSFCFLDIRSPGLGDTAMYLCATSRLWGRRETQYFGPGTRLLVL.

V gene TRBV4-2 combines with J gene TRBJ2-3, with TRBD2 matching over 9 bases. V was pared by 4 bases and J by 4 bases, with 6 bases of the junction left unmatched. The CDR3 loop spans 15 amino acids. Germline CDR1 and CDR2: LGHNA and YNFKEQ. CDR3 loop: CASSPQRGAADTQYF. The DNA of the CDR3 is TGTGCCAGCAGCCCGCAGCGGGGGGCTGCAGATACGCAGTATTTT.

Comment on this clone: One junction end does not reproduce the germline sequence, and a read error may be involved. The CDR3 protein is CASSPLAGGEQYF. The DNA of the CDR3 is TGTGCTAGCAGCCCTCTAGCGGGGGGCGAGCAGTACTTC. The genes are TRBV7-7 and TRBJ2-7; TRBD2 agrees at 11 bases. Germline CDR1 and CDR2: SSHAT and FNYEAQ (reference sequence). The CDR3 consists of 13 residues.

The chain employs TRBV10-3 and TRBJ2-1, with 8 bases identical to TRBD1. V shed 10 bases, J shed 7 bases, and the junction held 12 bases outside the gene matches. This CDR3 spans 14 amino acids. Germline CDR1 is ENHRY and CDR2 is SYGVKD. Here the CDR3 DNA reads TGTGCCAGCAAGGCGTGGACAGGGATTAATGAGCAGTTCTTC. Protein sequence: CASKAWTGINEQFF.

CDR3 sequence: CASSPTSMGEKLFF. CDR3 sequence (DNA): TGTGCCAGCAGTCCCACTAGTATGGGAGAAAAACTGTTTTTT. The chain joins TRBV6-6 to TRBJ1-4; D uncertain. The V end lost 5 bases, the J end lost 8 bases, and 15 bases lay between the germline ends. Germline CDR1 reads MNHNY; CDR2 reads SVGAGI (reference sequence). CDR3 size: 14 residues.

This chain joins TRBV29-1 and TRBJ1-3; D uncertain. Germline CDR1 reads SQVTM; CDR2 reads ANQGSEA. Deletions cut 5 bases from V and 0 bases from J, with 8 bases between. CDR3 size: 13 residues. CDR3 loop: CSVIVASGNTIYF. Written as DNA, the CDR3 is TGCAGCGTTATTGTTGCCTCTGGAAACACCATATATTTT.